This T cell receptor beta chain was obtained from a study of identical twins. CDR1 is SEHNR and CDR2 is FQNEAQ in the germline V gene (reference sequence). Trimming shortened V by 8 bases and J by 3 bases, and 16 bases separated the two germline ends. The CDR3 sequence is 14 residues long. TCRdb reprocessed the 5' RACE reads with MiXCR, giving one entry per CDR3 protein. The sample contains hundreds of thousands of distinct CDR3 sequences, 8% to 9% of which appear only once. In this sample, this clonotype turned up a few times. These same records also appear under a second study, on yellow fever vaccine responses in identical twins.

Sequences were obtained from PBMCs. V is TRBV7-9 and J is TRBJ1-2; D unresolved. The receptor comes from a woman under 30 in good health. As DNA, the CDR3 is TGTGCCAGCCTTCCGAGCGGGGTCGACTATGGCTACACCTTC. It translates to CASLPSGVDYGYTF.